Presented here are 25 T cell receptor beta chains from one specimen sequenced in a study of T cell responses to AZD1222 COVID-19 vaccine. Here immunoSEQ multiplex PCR was the method, and the copy in TCRdb shows in-frame clones only, minus some. The sample yields 150,000 or so clones, 75% to 90% seen once. The sample was peripheral blood, taken on day 0 of AZD1222 vaccination. These receptors were obtained from an adult in good health.

This clone was observed a handful of times. The sample has other DNA sequences that encode this CDR3 too. The chain is built from TRBV30 and TRBJ2-3; D is uncertain. Trimming left V 0 bases short and J 3 bases short, with 1 base between. The CDR3 runs 11 residues. Germline values: CDR1 GTSNPN, CDR2 SVGIG (reference sequence). CDR3 in amino acids: CAWSVTDTQYF. CDR3 in DNA: TGTGCCTGGAGTGTAACAGATACGCAGTATTTT.

This chain uses TRBV18 with TRBJ1-1; unclear D gene. In germline, CDR1 is KGHSH, CDR2 LQKENI. CDR3 length equals 12 residues. Trimming stripped 2 bases from V and 11 bases from J, with 12 bases between. The CDR3: CASSPSRGEAFF. The CDR3 DNA is TGTGCCAGCTCACCATCTCGTGGGGAGGCTTTCTTT.

The rearrangement uses TRBV28 and TRBJ2-7; 8 bases map to TRBD1. This CDR3 has 14 amino acids. In germline, CDR1 is MDHEN, CDR2 SYDVKM. V was pared by 8 bases and J by 5 bases, with 11 bases of the junction left unmatched. The DNA for the CDR3 is TGTGCCAGCCATGACACAGGGGGTCCGAACGAGCAGTACTTC. The encoded protein is CASHDTGGPNEQYF.

The chain recombines TRBV6-5 with TRBJ1-2; D not resolved. This CDR3 is built from 14 residues. The V gene lost 2 bases and the J gene lost 2 bases, with 9 bases spanning the gap. Germline CDR1 is MNHEY and CDR2 is SVGAGI. The CDR3 loop reads CASSYAQENYGYTF. The CDR3 DNA sequence: TGTGCCAGCAGTTACGCCCAGGAGAACTATGGCTACACCTTC.

The chain recombines TRBV4-1 with TRBJ1-2; a possible D gene is TRBD1 (5 bases). V was cut by 3 bases and J by 1 base, with 15 bases left in between. In germline, CDR1 is MGHRA, CDR2 YSYEKL. The CDR3 runs 16 residues. The CDR3 sequence: CASSQGRGGINYGYTF. As DNA, the CDR3 is TGCGCCAGCAGCCAGGGCCGGGGCGGGATTAACTATGGCTACACCTTC.

The chain joins TRBV20-1 to TRBJ2-3; D could derive from TRBD1 or TRBD2 (5 bases each). There are 14 residues in the CDR3. Germline-derived CDR1 and CDR2 are DFQATT and SNEGSKA (reference sequence). The ends were cut back, 3 bases at V and 2 bases at J, with 12 bases in the middle. CDR3 sequence: CSASSGGDTDTQYF. As DNA, the CDR3 is TGCAGTGCTAGTAGTGGGGGAGACACAGATACGCAGTATTTT.

This chain joins TRBV6-2 or TRBV6-3 and TRBJ1-5; 7 bases line up with TRBD1. V was clipped by 6 bases and J by 9 bases; unmatched bases: 2. This CDR3 has 11 amino acids. CDR1 is MNHEY and CDR2 is SVGEGT in the germline V gene. The CDR3 spells CASSQGGPQHF. The CDR3 nucleotides are TGTGCCAGCAGCCAGGGGGGGCCCCAGCATTTT.

This clone was recorded only once. The chain is built from TRBV24-1 and TRBJ1-2; possibly TRBD1 for D (5 bases). CDR3 length equals 12 residues. Trimming left V 3 bases short and J 9 bases short, with 10 bases between. Germline V gene lookup returns CDR1 KGHDR and CDR2 SFDVKD. The CDR3: CATSDGRQRYTF. CDR3 sequence (DNA): TGTGCCACCAGTGATGGGAGACAGCGCTACACCTTC.

Remarks on this clone: Other nucleotide sequences in the sample specify the same CDR3. The J gene is TRBJ2-3, the V gene TRBV30; the D is unclear. The CDR3 is 13 amino acids. Looked up from germline, CDR1 is GTSNPN and CDR2 is SVGIG (reference sequence). The germline V and J ends were trimmed by 0 bases and 0 bases, with 4 bases remaining between them. CDR3 DNA: TGTGCCTGGAGTGTGGGGAGCACAGATACGCAGTATTTT. The encoded protein is CAWSVGSTDTQYF. The variable domain in full, with the rest retrieved from reference TRBV30 and TRBJ2-3, is SQTIHQWPATLVQPVGSPLSLECTVEGTSNPNLYWYRQAAGRGLQLLFYSVGIGQISSEVPQNLSASRPQDRQFILSSKKLLLSDSGFYLCAWSVGSTDTQYFGPGTRLTVL.

This chain connects TRBV7-9 to TRBJ1-1, with D possibly TRBD1 on 6 matching bases. Trimming cost V 5 bases and J 1 base, with 14 bases left between them. In germline, CDR1 is SEHNR, CDR2 FQNEAQ (reference sequence). The CDR3 is 15 residues long. CDR3 DNA sequence: TGTGCCAGCAGCCTTGGACAGATCCCGAACACTGAAGCTTTCTTT. This gives the protein CASSLGQIPNTEAFF.

The chain carries TRBV18 and TRBJ2-7; 9 nucleotides align to TRBD1. CDR1 KGHSH and CDR2 LQKENI come from the germline V gene. The CDR3 consists of 15 residues. The V gene end was trimmed by 4 bases and the J gene end by 2 bases; junction bases not matched to a gene: 6. CDR3 in amino acids: CASSLARDRAYEQYF. The CDR3 coding sequence is TGTGCCAGCTCACTCGCACGGGACAGGGCCTACGAGCAGTACTTC.

The gene calls are TRBV6-5 and TRBJ1-3; D remains ambiguous. Trimming took off 6 bases at V and 4 bases at J, with 16 bases between the two ends. This CDR3 contains 15 residues. The germline V gene encodes CDR1 MNHEY and CDR2 SVGAGI. The CDR3 reads CASSSGRERGNTIYF. CDR3 DNA: TGTGCCAGCAGCAGCGGAAGGGAGCGGGGAAACACCATATATTTT.

The chain is built from TRBV20-1 and TRBJ1-1, with D unclear. CDR1 DFQATT and CDR2 SNEGSKA come from the germline V gene (reference sequence). This CDR3 region has 13 residues. Between the trimmed V and J ends, which lost 3 bases and 0 bases, there was a span of 8 bases. This chain's CDR3 is CSASGGMNTEAFF. The CDR3 nucleotides are TGCAGTGCTAGTGGAGGCATGAACACTGAAGCTTTCTTT.

The rearrangement links TRBV24-1 to TRBJ1-6; 7 bases are shared with TRBD1. There are 16 residues in the CDR3. Germline trimming cut 9 bases from V and 0 bases from J; bases unmatched to any gene: 7. Germline V gene sequence: CDR1 KGHDR, CDR2 SFDVKD. The chain's CDR3 is CATRDSLFSYNSPLHF. The DNA of the CDR3 is TGTGCCACCCGGGACAGCCTTTTCTCCTATAATTCACCCCTCCACTTT.

The chain has TRBV12-3 or TRBV12-4 and TRBJ2-1; no clear D. The CDR3 consists of 12 residues. V shed 5 bases and J shed 4 bases, with 6 bases lying between them. CDR3 coding DNA: TGTGCCAGCAGTCTACTGTACAATGAGCAGTTCTTC. The encoded protein is CASSLLYNEQFF.

The gene calls are TRBV30 and TRBJ1-2; unclear D gene. This CDR3 has 13 amino acids. The ends were cut back, 4 bases at V and 7 bases at J, with 16 bases in the middle. Germline CDR1 GTSNPN, CDR2 SVGIG (reference sequence). This chain's CDR3 is CAWTPPGSSGYTF. DNA of the CDR3: TGTGCCTGGACCCCCCCGGGGTCTTCTGGCTACACCTTC.

This chain links TRBV9 with TRBJ1-5, with TRBD1 as a possible D gene (6 bases). Deletions cut 0 bases from V and 5 bases from J, with 9 bases between. The CDR3 length is 14 residues. In germline, CDR1 is SGDLS, CDR2 YYNGEE. The CDR3 reads CASSVGGAHQPQHF. The CDR3 nucleotides read TGTGCCAGCAGCGTAGGGGGGGCCCATCAGCCCCAGCATTTT.

This chain connects TRBV3-1 (or the pseudogene TRBV3-2) to TRBJ2-5, with TRBD2 matching 13 bases. V lost 4 bases and J lost 1; bases outside the gene matches: 6. The CDR3 is made up of 17 amino acids. The germline CDR1 and CDR2 sequences are LGHDT and YNNKEL (reference sequence). The CDR3 sequence: CASSPWGTSGVQETQYF. Here the CDR3 DNA reads TGTGCCAGCAGCCCGTGGGGGACTAGCGGGGTCCAAGAGACCCAGTACTTC.

The V call is TRBV4-1, the J call TRBJ2-7; D might be TRBD1 (6 bases). CDR3 length equals 13 residues. Germline V gene lookup returns CDR1 MGHRA and CDR2 YSYEKL. The V gene lost 4 bases and the J gene lost 4 bases, with 11 bases spanning the gap. CDR3 amino acids: CASSPGQQYEQYF. The CDR3 DNA sequence: TGCGCCAGCAGCCCGGGACAACAATACGAGCAGTACTTC.

V usage is TRBV3-1 (or the pseudogene TRBV3-2) and J usage is TRBJ1-2; 10 nucleotides agree with TRBD1. Germline loops: CDR1 LGHDT, CDR2 YNNKEL (reference sequence). V dropped 4 bases and J dropped 4; count of bases not matched to a gene: 9. This CDR3 contains 16 residues. CDR3 amino acids: CASSPDRGRRVYGYTF. The DNA of the CDR3 is TGTGCCAGCAGCCCTGACAGGGGGCGCCGGGTCTATGGCTACACCTTC.

V gene TRBV5-1 combines with J gene TRBJ1-1, with D maybe TRBD1 (5 bases). The V gene lost 0 bases and the J gene lost 1 base, with 13 bases spanning the gap. Germline V CDR1 and CDR2: SGHRS, YFSETQ. This CDR3 region has 16 residues. Here the CDR3 DNA reads TGCGCCAGCAGCTTGGCCGCAGGGCCCAAGAACACTGAAGCTTTCTTT. It encodes CASSLAAGPKNTEAFF.

The V and J genes are TRBV6-2 or TRBV6-3 and TRBJ2-3; 13 nucleotides match TRBD2. The length of the CDR3 is 17 residues. From germline, CDR1 is MNHEY and CDR2 SVGEGT. V shed 2 bases, J shed 5 bases, and the junction held 7 bases outside the gene matches. CDR3 coding DNA: TGTGCCAGCAGTTACAGTTGGACTAGCGGGGGAATAGATACGCAGTATTTT. Translation gives CASSYSWTSGGIDTQYF.

This clone has only one observation. The rearrangement joins TRBV7-8 to TRBJ1-2; possibly TRBD1 for D (6 bases). The germline V gene encodes CDR1 SGHVS and CDR2 FQNEAQ. V shed 1 base and J shed 2 bases, with 17 bases lying between them. This CDR3 contains 17 residues. CDR3: CASSLGLNHRANYGYTF. CDR3 coding DNA: TGTGCCAGCAGCTTAGGGTTAAACCACAGGGCCAACTATGGCTACACCTTC.

V usage is TRBV15 and J usage is TRBJ1-1, with TRBD1 as a possible D gene (5 bases). The CDR3 covers 16 residues. CDR1 is LNHNV, CDR2 YYDKDF, per germline (reference sequence). V was clipped by 4 bases and J by 8 bases, with 23 bases between them. The DNA for the CDR3 is TGTGCCACCAGCACTAACACCGGGACCCCAGTACCAGAAGCTTTCTTT. It is translated as CATSTNTGTPVPEAFF.

This sequence joins TRBV6-5 and TRBJ2-3; 8 nucleotides line up with TRBD1. Trimming cost V 2 bases and J 2 bases; bases outside gene matches: 3. The CDR3 loop spans 15 amino acids. The germline CDR1 and CDR2 sequences are MNHEY and SVGAGI. The CDR3 here is CASSYRTGYTDTQYF. As DNA, the CDR3 is TGTGCCAGCAGTTACCGGACAGGGTACACAGATACGCAGTATTTT.